This T cell receptor (beta chain) was identified during a study of CD8 T cells in Susac syndrome. With random hexamers, about 0.5 to 1 ug RNA was reverse transcribed. Multiplex PCR with immunoSEQ amplified the TCR beta CDR3 across 54 Vbeta and 13 Jbeta. TCRdb reprocessed the immunoSEQ multiplex PCR reads via MiXCR and lists one record per CDR3 protein. Altogether a few hundred thousand distinct CDR3 sequences are present, about 90% being singletons, with the ten largest covering more than 0.06%. Sequencing of TCR beta was undertaken in CD8+ and CD4+ T cells derived from blood. CDR1 and CDR2 from the germline V gene are MNHEY and SVGAGI. The CDR3 sequence is 13 residues long. V lost 5 bases to trimming and J lost 5 bases, with 12 bases between them.

Sequencing was carried out using CD4+ T cells from PBMCs. The sequence was collected from a human donor with multiple sclerosis. The rearrangement joins TRBV6-5 to TRBJ2-5, with D perhaps being TRBD1 or TRBD2 (5 bases each). In nucleotides, the CDR3 is TGTGCCAGCAGTCCCCTTCGGGGCGAGACCCAGTACTTC. Translated: CASSPLRGETQYF.